The rows below give T cell receptor beta chains drawn from one sample of a study of memory CD8 T cells in hepatitis C reinfection. The protocol was immunoSEQ multiplex PCR, while the TCRdb copy is restricted to in-frame clones and leaves out a portion. The sample yields 46,000 or so clones, roughly 89% seen once. The source material was naive CD8+ T cells sorted from blood. The receptors here all came from a man younger than 35 with hepatitis C virus infection. The CDR3 runs from the conserved cysteine through the conserved F or W. The D gene is left open where the match is weak. Where a row states a size, it is once, few, many or the class of an expanded clone; other rows omit it.

NA	TRBV5-1	NA	14	TRBJ2-2	TGCGCCAGCAGCCTAGCTAGGAACACCGGGGAGCTGTTTTTT	CASSLARNTGELFF
NA	TRBV5-8	TRBD1	16	TRBJ1-2	TGTGCCAGCAGCCGGGACAGAGTTCGACAGAACTATGGCTACACCTTC	CASSRDRVRQNYGYTF
NA	TRBV19	NA	18	TRBJ1-5	TGTGCCAGTAGTCCCCGAGGAGGGTGGGTGGTAAGCAATCAGCCCCAGCATTTT	CASSPRGGWVVSNQPQHF
NA	TRBV11-2	TRBD2	17	TRBJ2-7	TGTGCCAGCAGCTTAGAGGGACTAGTGCCTCGACCGTACGAGCAGTACTTC	CASSLEGLVPRPYEQYF
NA	TRBV6-5	TRBD1	12	TRBJ2-7	TGTGCCAGCCGGACAGGAGGCAACGAGCAGTACTTC	CASRTGGNEQYF
NA	TRBV27	TRBD1	15	TRBJ2-7	TGTGCCAGCAGTACGTGGGACAGGGGGCGGAACGAGCAGTACTTC	CASSTWDRGRNEQYF
NA	TRBV5-1	NA	14	TRBJ1-1	TGCGCCAGCAGCTTTAGACAGCCGAACACTGAAGCTTTCTTT	CASSFRQPNTEAFF
NA	TRBV9	NA	15	TRBJ2-1	TGTGCCAGCAGCGTTGAGGCGTCGACCTACAATGAGCAGTTCTTC	CASSVEASTYNEQFF
NA	TRBV30	NA	13	TRBJ1-1	TGTGCCTGGGGGGACAAATTGTACACTGAAGCTTTCTTT	CAWGDKLYTEAFF
NA	TRBV19	TRBD1	14	TRBJ1-1	TGTGCCAGTACCCCGGGACAGGGGAACACTGAAGCTTTCTTT	CASTPGQGNTEAFF
once	TRBV27	TRBD1	14	TRBJ2-3	TGTGCCAGCACGGTTTACAGGGGGGCAGATACGCAGTATTTT	CASTVYRGADTQYF
NA	TRBV2	TRBD1	18	TRBJ1-4	TGTGCCAGCAGTGAAGTTGTACAGGGGGCGTCGGCTAATGAAAAACTGTTTTTT	CASSEVVQGASANEKLFF
NA	TRBV19	NA	15	TRBJ2-1	TGTGCCAGTGCAGTAGGAAGCGGATCCTACAATGAGCAGTTCTTC	CASAVGSGSYNEQFF
NA	TRBV29-1	TRBD1	16	TRBJ1-1	TGCAGCGTAATGCCACCGGACAGGGGGGAGGGCACTGAAGCTTTCTTT	CSVMPPDRGEGTEAFF
once	TRBV4-1	NA	15	TRBJ2-1	TGCGCCAGCAGCCCTCGGGAGGGGGCGGGTAATGAGCAGTTCTTC	CASSPREGAGNEQFF
NA	TRBV28	TRBD2	18	TRBJ2-1	TGTGCCAGCAGTTCTTCCGGGACTAGCGGGACTGGCTACAATGAGCAGTTCTTC	CASSSSGTSGTGYNEQFF
NA	TRBV7-8	TRBD2	15	TRBJ2-3	TGTGCCAGCAGCTTAGTCGGGGGGGAAGGAGATACGCAGTATTTT	CASSLVGGEGDTQYF
NA	TRBV10-3	NA	13	TRBJ1-1	TGTGCCATCAGTGGGGAGGGTGGGACTGAAGCTTTCTTT	CAISGEGGTEAFF
NA	TRBV6-4	TRBD2	20	TRBJ2-5	TGTGCCAGCAGCACGGGACTAGCGGGAGTGTCATTCCCGTACCAAGAGACCCAGTACTTC	CASSTGLAGVSFPYQETQYF
NA	TRBV6-1	NA	15	TRBJ2-7	TGTGCCAGCAGTGAACTGGACAGCCCAACCTACGAGCAGTACTTC	CASSELDSPTYEQYF
NA	TRBV6-5	TRBD2	13	TRBJ2-1	TGTGCCAGCAGCCCGGGACTAGAAGATCCCCCGTTCTTC	CASSPGLEDPPFF
NA	TRBV12-5	NA	16	TRBJ1-2	TGTGCTAGTGGTCCTGGGTCCGGGGGGGAGAGCTATGGCTACACCTTC	CASGPGSGGESYGYTF
once	TRBV11-1	TRBD1	14	TRBJ2-7	TGTGCCAGCAGCCCCGGACAGGGTGGCCACGAGCAGTACTTC	CASSPGQGGHEQYF
NA	TRBV4-1	NA	15	TRBJ2-3	TGCGCCAGCAGCCAACTAGCGTCAACGACAGATACGCAGTATTTT	CASSQLASTTDTQYF
NA	TRBV5-1	TRBD2	17	TRBJ2-1	TGCGCCAGCAGCAGCGGACTAGCGGGGAGCTCCTACAATGAGCAGTTCTTC	CASSSGLAGSSYNEQFF
NA	TRBV11-3	TRBD2	15	TRBJ2-1	TGTGCCAGCAGCTCCGCGACTAGCGGTTACAATGAGCAGTTCTTC	CASSSATSGYNEQFF
NA	TRBV11-2	NA	15	TRBJ2-3	TGTGCCAGCAGCTTGGGCAGGGTTGGAACAGATACGCAGTATTTT	CASSLGRVGTDTQYF
once	TRBV6-5	NA	15	TRBJ2-2	TGTGCCAGCACCTTAAGCCCCGGCGGTACCGGGGAGCTGTTTTTT	CASTLSPGGTGELFF
once	TRBV4-1	NA	15	TRBJ2-5	TGCGCCAGCAGCCAAGAATTTAGCCGGCGTGAGACCCAGTACTTC	CASSQEFSRRETQYF
NA	TRBV4-3	TRBD2	20	TRBJ2-6	TGCGCCAGCAGCCAAGAAATGGCGTGGGGAGGGGTGGAAGGGGCCAACGTCCTGACTTTC	CASSQEMAWGGVEGANVLTF
NA	TRBV9	TRBD1	13	TRBJ2-7	TGTGCCAGCAGCGCCGGACAGGCCTACGAGCAGTACTTC	CASSAGQAYEQYF
NA	TRBV7-3	NA	14	TRBJ2-7	TGTGCCAGCAGCCCCCTCCCGGGCTCCTACGAGCAGTACTTC	CASSPLPGSYEQYF
NA	TRBV29-1	NA	13	TRBJ2-1	TGCAGCGTTGACGGACAGACTTTGGATGAGCAGTTCTTC	CSVDGQTLDEQFF
few	TRBV6-1	TRBD2	12	TRBJ2-1	TGTGCCAGCAGAGTGGGACTAGCTGAGCAGTTCTTC	CASRVGLAEQFF
NA	TRBV29-1	TRBD1	14	TRBJ1-2	TGCAGCGTATTGGGACAGGGGGGTAGGGATGGCTACACCTTC	CSVLGQGGRDGYTF
NA	TRBV30	NA	15	TRBJ2-3	TGTGCCTGGAGGGGGGCTGAACCTAGCACAGATACGCAGTATTTT	CAWRGAEPSTDTQYF
NA	TRBV4-1	NA	16	TRBJ2-2	TGCGCCAGCAGCCTAAGCGCTGTGCCCCGGGGCGGGGAGCTGTTTTTT	CASSLSAVPRGGELFF
NA	TRBV11-2	NA	14	TRBJ2-3	TGTGCCAGCAGCTTGGATCTGTCGGGAGATACGCAGTATTTT	CASSLDLSGDTQYF
NA	TRBV18	NA	16	TRBJ1-1	TGTGCCAGCTCACCTCCGCGGGGGGCTGGAGACACTGAAGCTTTCTTT	CASSPPRGAGDTEAFF
NA	TRBV7-8	NA	18	TRBJ1-5	TGTGCCAGCAGCTTAGCAGGGAGAGGGGGAAGGAGCAATCAGCCCCAGCATTTT	CASSLAGRGGRSNQPQHF
once	TRBV27	NA	14	TRBJ2-1	TGTGCCAGCAAGCGCGAGCGGGCCTACAATGAGCAGTTCTTC	CASKRERAYNEQFF
NA	TRBV23-1	TRBD2	17	TRBJ2-7	TGCGCCAGCAGTCGGGGCCCGGGAGGGTCTAGGTACTACGAGCAGTACTTC	CASSRGPGGSRYYEQYF
NA	TRBV19	TRBD1	14	TRBJ2-1	TGTGCCAGTAGGGCGGGACAGGGCTACCGTGAGCAGTTCTTC	CASRAGQGYREQFF
once	TRBV2	TRBD2	16	TRBJ2-1	TGTGCCACTAAAGGGGGGACTAGCGGGGAATACAATGAGCAGTTCTTC	CATKGGTSGEYNEQFF
NA	TRBV11-2	TRBD1	15	TRBJ2-3	TGTGCCAGCAACGCCGGGACAGGGAACACAGATACGCAGTATTTT	CASNAGTGNTDTQYF
NA	TRBV19	TRBD1	15	TRBJ2-2	TGTGCCAGTAGTATCCGGACAGGGGACACCGGGGAGCTGTTTTTT	CASSIRTGDTGELFF
NA	TRBV18	NA	16	TRBJ2-5	TGTGCCAGCTCACTTCGACTCGACTCCCCGCAAGAGACCCAGTACTTC	CASSLRLDSPQETQYF
NA	TRBV4-3	NA	16	TRBJ1-2	TGCGCCAGCAGCCAAGAAGGTGTCAGGGACATCTATGGCTACACCTTC	CASSQEGVRDIYGYTF